These T cell receptor beta chains were read from a single sample in a study of sequential checkpoint blockade in melanoma. TCRdb keeps only in-frame clones here, not all; method: immunoSEQ multiplex PCR. The sample yields under 20,000 clones, roughly 66% seen once. The sample here was CD8+ T cells sorted from blood (inferred from file names), taken from a patient given nivolumab and ipilimumab in sequence. All receptors derive from a human donor with melanoma. Each CDR3 is given with its conserved first and last residue. Fields, in order: CDR3 DNA, CDR3 protein, D gene, clone size, J gene, V gene. The D gene is left open where the match is weak. Not all rows give a size; the values are once, few, many and, for expanded clones, a class.

TGTGCCAGCAGCCAAGAGGCTAGCGGGGGCCACGAGCAGTACTTC	CASSQEASGGHEQYF	TRBD2	.	TRBJ2-7	TRBV4-2
TGTGCCAGCAGCAAAGTTTGGGCAGGGGGCTTGTGTACCTACGAGCAGTACTTC	CASSKVWAGGLCTYEQYF	.	.	TRBJ2-7	TRBV21-1
TGCGCCAGCAGTGATTGGGCGAACACTGAAGCTTTCTTT	CASSDWANTEAFF	.	.	TRBJ1-1	TRBV10-1
TGTGCCAGCAGCCAAGATGTACTAGCGGGAGGTACCTCCTACAATGAGCAGTTCTTC	CASSQDVLAGGTSYNEQFF	TRBD2	.	TRBJ2-1	TRBV4-2
TGTGCCAGCAGCGTAGTGGGCGGGGCGAACACCGGGGAGCTGTTTTTT	CASSVVGGANTGELFF	.	.	TRBJ2-2	TRBV9
TGTGCCAGTAGTATTACAGGGTTTCAGCCCCAGCATTTT	CASSITGFQPQHF	.	.	TRBJ1-5	TRBV19
TGTGCCAGCAGTGAAGGCAGGGGAGCATACGAGCAGTACTTC	CASSEGRGAYEQYF	.	.	TRBJ2-7	TRBV6-5
TGTGCCTGGAGGGTACAGGGAGCGCTCTACGAGCAGTACTTC	CAWRVQGALYEQYF	.	.	TRBJ2-7	TRBV30
TGCGCCAGCAGCCAAGATGTAAACGGGTATGGCTACACCTTC	CASSQDVNGYGYTF	.	.	TRBJ1-2	TRBV4-1
TGTGCCACCAGCAGAGTGTTGGGCGATGAGCAGTTCTTC	CATSRVLGDEQFF	.	.	TRBJ2-1	TRBV15
TGTGCCAGCAGCCGTAGACAGGGGGCAACCTACAATGAGCAGTTCTTC	CASSRRQGATYNEQFF	TRBD1	.	TRBJ2-1	TRBV7-9
TGCGCCAGCAGCTACGGGACAGGGGGCGACTATGGCTACACCTTC	CASSYGTGGDYGYTF	TRBD1	.	TRBJ1-2	TRBV5-1
TGTGCCAGCAGCTTGGTTTGGGACTCTTCCTACGAGCAGTACTTC	CASSLVWDSSYEQYF	.	.	TRBJ2-7	TRBV5-6
TGTGCCAGTAGTGACCCGACAGGGGATTACAATGAGCAGTTCTTC	CASSDPTGDYNEQFF	TRBD1	medium-sized	TRBJ2-1	TRBV19